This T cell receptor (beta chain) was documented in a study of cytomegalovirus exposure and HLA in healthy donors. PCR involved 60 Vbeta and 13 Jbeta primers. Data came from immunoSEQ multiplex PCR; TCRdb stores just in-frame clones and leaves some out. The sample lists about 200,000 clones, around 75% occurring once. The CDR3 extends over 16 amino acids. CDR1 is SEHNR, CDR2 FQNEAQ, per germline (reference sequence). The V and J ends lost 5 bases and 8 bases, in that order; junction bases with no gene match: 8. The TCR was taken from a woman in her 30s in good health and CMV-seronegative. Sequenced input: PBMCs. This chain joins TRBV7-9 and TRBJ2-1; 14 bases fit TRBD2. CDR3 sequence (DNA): TGTGCCAGCAGCCCAAGGGGACTAGCGGGAGTCTATGAGCAGTTCTTC. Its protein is CASSPRGLAGVYEQFF.